This note documents a single TCR beta chain sequence. The antigen remains undetermined. The data stem from a study of cytomegalovirus exposure and HLA in healthy donors. Study-wide points: The study put roughly 160 TCR beta chains on its list as cytomegalovirus-associated. TCR clusters originating in the first cohort tended to co-occur in the 110 or so validation repertoires, according to a later analysis. Through in vitro validation, a few CMV-associated chains were shown to be specific for CMV antigens.

V shed 0 bases and J 7 bases; nucleotides not matched to a gene: 3. CDR1 and CDR2 from the germline V gene are ENHRY and SYGVKD. The CDR3 runs 14 residues. TCRdb's table, derived via immunoSEQ multiplex PCR, lists solely in-frame clones and lacks some. The profile shows 70,000 or so clones, about 95% of them singletons. The receptor's source is a young woman in good health and CMV-seronegative. This chain joins TRBV10-3 and TRBJ1-5; TRBD1 matches 7 bases. The sample comprised PBMCs. The CDR3 region is CAISESGGGQPQHF. The CDR3 DNA sequence: TGTGCCATCAGTGAGTCAGGGGGCGGACAGCCCCAGCATTTT.